This T cell receptor beta chain comes out of a study of T cell changes during pregnancy in multiple sclerosis. The CDR3 consists of 14 residues. The V end lost 3 bases, the J end lost 3 bases, and 9 bases lay between the germline ends. The germline gives CDR1 SNHLY, CDR2 FYNNEI. Here immunoSEQ multiplex PCR was the method, and the copy in TCRdb shows in-frame clones only, minus some. The sample yields approximately 57,000 clones, around 93% seen once. This clonotype was sampled from a female donor in good health, enrolled as a control in a pregnancy study. The V gene is TRBV2, the J gene TRBJ2-1, with a tentative D call TRBD1 (5 bases). This specimen was peripheral blood, taken after pregnancy. The CDR3 region has the DNA TGTGCCAGCAGTGAGACAGCCCTCTACAATGAGCAGTTCTTC. The encoded protein is CASSETALYNEQFF.